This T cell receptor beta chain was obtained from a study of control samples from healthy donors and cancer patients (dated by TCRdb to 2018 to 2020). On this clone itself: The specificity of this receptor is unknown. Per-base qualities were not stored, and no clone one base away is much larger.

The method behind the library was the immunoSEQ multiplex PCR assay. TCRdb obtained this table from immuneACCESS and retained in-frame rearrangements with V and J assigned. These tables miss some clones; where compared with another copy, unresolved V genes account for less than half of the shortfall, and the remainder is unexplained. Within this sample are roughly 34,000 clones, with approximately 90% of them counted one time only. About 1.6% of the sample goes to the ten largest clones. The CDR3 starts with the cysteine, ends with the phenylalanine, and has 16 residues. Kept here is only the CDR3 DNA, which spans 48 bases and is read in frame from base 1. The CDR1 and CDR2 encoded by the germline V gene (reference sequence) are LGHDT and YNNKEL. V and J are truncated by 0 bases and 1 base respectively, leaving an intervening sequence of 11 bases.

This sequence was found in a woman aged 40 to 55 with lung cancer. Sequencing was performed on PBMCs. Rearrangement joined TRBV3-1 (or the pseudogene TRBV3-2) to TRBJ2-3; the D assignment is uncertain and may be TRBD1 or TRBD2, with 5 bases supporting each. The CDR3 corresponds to CASSQDSGGGTDTQYF. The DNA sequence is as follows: TGTGCCAGCAGCCAAGATTCTGGGGGAGGCACAGATACGCAGTATTTT.